The clone carrying this T cell receptor (beta chain) was recorded at least ten times. Its antigen is still unknown. This entry belongs to a study of T-cell reconstitution after alpha-beta-depleted transplantation in children. The study's findings and limits: Hyperexpanded clones declined; after one year, newly produced T cells mostly supplied diversity. Several hundred expanded graft clones reportedly gave rise to the alpha-beta T cells present about two months after transplant. Where some patients showed high TCRbeta diversity at day 60, it came from recipient T cells and thymic progenitors that had survived.

This CDR3 contains 11 residues. Germline loops: CDR1 SNHLY, CDR2 FYNNEI. Trimming took off 5 bases at V and 12 bases at J, with 11 bases between the two ends. For TCRbeta, the library was prepared with unique molecular identifiers. Each CDR3 protein is one row after TCRdb ran MiXCR on the PCR reads. The data contain 40,000 to 55,000 distinct CDR3 sequences, about 10% of them singletons. The chain links TRBV2 to TRBJ2-1, with D perhaps matching TRBD2 (5 bases). The receptor's source is a male patient aged 2 to 10 who had a stem cell transplant for chronic granulomatous disease, so the T cells may come from the graft donor. The source was PBMCs, mostly from graft donor cells, collected 60 days after TCRalphabeta/CD19-depleted stem cell transplant. The CDR3 DNA is TGTGCCAGCAGTACCTTCGCGGGGCAGTTCTTC. It specifies CASSTFAGQFF.